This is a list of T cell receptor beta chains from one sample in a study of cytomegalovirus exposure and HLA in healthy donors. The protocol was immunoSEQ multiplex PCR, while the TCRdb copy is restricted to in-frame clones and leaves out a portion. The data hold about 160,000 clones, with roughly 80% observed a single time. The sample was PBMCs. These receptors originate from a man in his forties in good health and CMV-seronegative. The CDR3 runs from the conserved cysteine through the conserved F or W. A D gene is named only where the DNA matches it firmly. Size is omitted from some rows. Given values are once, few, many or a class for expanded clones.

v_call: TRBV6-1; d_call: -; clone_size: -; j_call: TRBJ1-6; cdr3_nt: TGTGCCAGCAGTGGCGGGACGGGAGTTGGAAATTCACCCCTCCACTTT; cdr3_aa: CASSGGTGVGNSPLHF
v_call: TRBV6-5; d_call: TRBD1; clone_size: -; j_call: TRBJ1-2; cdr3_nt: TGTGCCAGCAGGGACAGGGGCGGCTACACCTTC; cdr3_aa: CASRDRGGYTF
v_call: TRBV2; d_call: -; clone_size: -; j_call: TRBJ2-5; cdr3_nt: TGTGCCAGCAGTGAAGGACAAATAGAGACCCAGTACTTC; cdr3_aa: CASSEGQIETQYF
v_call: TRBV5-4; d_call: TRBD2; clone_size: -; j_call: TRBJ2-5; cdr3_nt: TGTGCCAGCAGCGCGGTACTAGCGGGGGGGTACCAAGAGACCCAGTACTTC; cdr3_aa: CASSAVLAGGYQETQYF
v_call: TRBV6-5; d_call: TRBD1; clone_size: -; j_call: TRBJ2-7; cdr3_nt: TGTGCCAGCAGTTACCTCGGACAGGAGGCGCAGTACTTC; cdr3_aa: CASSYLGQEAQYF
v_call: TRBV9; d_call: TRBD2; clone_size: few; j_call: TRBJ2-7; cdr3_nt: TGTGCCAGCAGCCCACAACTAGCGGGGGCTGGGGAGCAGTACTTC; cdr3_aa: CASSPQLAGAGEQYF
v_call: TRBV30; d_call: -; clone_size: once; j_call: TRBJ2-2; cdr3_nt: TGTGCCTGGAGTGTACTGATTACCGGGGAGCTGTTTTTT; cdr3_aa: CAWSVLITGELFF
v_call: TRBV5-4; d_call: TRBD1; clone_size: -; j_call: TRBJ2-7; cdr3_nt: TGTGCCAGCAGTTCGGACAGGGTCGTCTACGAGCAGTACTTC; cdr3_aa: CASSSDRVVYEQYF
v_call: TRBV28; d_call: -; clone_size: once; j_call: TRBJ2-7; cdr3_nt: TGTGCCAGCAGTTTGAGGTCCTACGAGCAGTACTTC; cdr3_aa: CASSLRSYEQYF
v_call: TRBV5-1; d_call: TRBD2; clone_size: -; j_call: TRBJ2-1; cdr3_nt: TGCGCCAGCAGGGCGACTAGCGGCAACAATGAGCAGTTCTTC; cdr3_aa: CASRATSGNNEQFF
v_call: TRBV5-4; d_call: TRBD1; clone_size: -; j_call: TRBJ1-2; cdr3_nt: TGTGCCAGCAGCTATCCCTCAGGGGGCGGCTATGGCTACACCTTC; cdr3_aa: CASSYPSGGGYGYTF
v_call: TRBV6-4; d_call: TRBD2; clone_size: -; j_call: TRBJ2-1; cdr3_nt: TGTGCCAGCAGTGAAAGCGGGGGGGCCGCCTACAATGAGCAGTTCTTC; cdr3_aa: CASSESGGAAYNEQFF
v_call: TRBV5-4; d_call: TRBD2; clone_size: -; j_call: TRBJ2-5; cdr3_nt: TGTGCCAGCAGCACCGGGGTAGCGGGGCAAGAGACCCAGTACTTC; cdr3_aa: CASSTGVAGQETQYF
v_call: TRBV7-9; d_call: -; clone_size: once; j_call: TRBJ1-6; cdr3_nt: TGTGCCAGCAGCCCAGCAGGCCCCCTCCACTTT; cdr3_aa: CASSPAGPLHF
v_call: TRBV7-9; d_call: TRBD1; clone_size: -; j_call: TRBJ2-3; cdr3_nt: TGTGCCAGCAGCTTCCCCGGGACAGAGGCATGGGATACGCAGTATTTT; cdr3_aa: CASSFPGTEAWDTQYF
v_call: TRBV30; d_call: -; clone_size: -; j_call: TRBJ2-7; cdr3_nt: TGTGCCTGGAGTGTACTACAGGAGAAGTACGAGCAGTACTTC; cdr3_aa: CAWSVLQEKYEQYF
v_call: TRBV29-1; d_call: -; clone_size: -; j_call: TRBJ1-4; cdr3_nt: TGCAGCGCCTCCGGGGGGGGTGAAAAACTGTTTTTT; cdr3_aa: CSASGGGEKLFF
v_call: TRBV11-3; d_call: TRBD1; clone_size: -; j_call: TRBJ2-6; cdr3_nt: TGTGCCAGCAGCTTAGGAGGGGCAGGGGGAAGTGCCAACGTCCTGACTTTC; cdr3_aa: CASSLGGAGGSANVLTF
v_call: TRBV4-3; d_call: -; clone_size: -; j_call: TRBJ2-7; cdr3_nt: TGCGCCAGCAGCCAAGATCAGTCGAACTACGAGCAGTACTTC; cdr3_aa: CASSQDQSNYEQYF
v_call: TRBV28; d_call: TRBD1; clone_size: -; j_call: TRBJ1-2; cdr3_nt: TGTGCCAGCAGTTTAGTCCCAGGGGGCAGCTATGGCTACACCTTC; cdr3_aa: CASSLVPGGSYGYTF
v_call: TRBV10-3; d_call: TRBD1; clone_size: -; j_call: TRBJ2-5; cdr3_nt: TGTGCCATCAGTGGGGACAGGTTCCCTCAAGAGACCCAGTACTTC; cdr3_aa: CAISGDRFPQETQYF
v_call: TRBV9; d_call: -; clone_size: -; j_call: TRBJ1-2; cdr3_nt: TGTGCCAGCAGCGGGAGGGGTGACTACACCTTC; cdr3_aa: CASSGRGDYTF
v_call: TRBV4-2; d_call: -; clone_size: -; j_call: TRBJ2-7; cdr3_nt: TGTGCCAGCAGCCAAGAGGTCCCTAGGTTCCACGAGCAGTACTTC; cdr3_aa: CASSQEVPRFHEQYF
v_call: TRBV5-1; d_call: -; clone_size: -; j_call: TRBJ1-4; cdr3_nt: TGCGCCAGCAGCTTTGGAGGGTCGGGAGGAACTAATGAAAAACTGTTTTTT; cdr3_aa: CASSFGGSGGTNEKLFF
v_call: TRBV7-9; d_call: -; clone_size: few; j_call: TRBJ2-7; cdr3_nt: TGTGCCAGCAGCTTCTCGGTCTCCTACGAGCAGTACTTC; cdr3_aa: CASSFSVSYEQYF
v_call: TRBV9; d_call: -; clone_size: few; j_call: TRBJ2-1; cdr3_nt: TGTGCCAGCAGCTCCCAAGCCGATGAGCAGTTCTTC; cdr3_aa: CASSSQADEQFF
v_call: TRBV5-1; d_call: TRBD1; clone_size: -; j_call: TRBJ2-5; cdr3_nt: TGCGCCAGCAGCTCCCGGACAGGGACAGAGACCCAGTACTTC; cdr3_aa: CASSSRTGTETQYF
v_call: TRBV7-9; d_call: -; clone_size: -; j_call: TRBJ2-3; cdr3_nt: TGTGCCAGCAGCTTGGGAGGGGGTACGCAGTATTTT; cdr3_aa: CASSLGGGTQYF
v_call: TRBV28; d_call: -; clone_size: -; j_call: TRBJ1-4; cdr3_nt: TGTGCCAGCAGTTTAGAGGGTGCAACTAATGAAAAACTGTTTTTT; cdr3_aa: CASSLEGATNEKLFF
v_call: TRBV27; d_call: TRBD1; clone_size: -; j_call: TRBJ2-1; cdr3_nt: TGTGCCAGCAGTTCTCGTGACAGGGGGCTATACAATGAGCAGTTCTTC; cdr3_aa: CASSSRDRGLYNEQFF
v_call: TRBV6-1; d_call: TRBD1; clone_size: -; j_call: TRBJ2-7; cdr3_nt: TGTGCCAGCAGGACAGGGGGCTCCTACGAGCAGTACTTC; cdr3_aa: CASRTGGSYEQYF
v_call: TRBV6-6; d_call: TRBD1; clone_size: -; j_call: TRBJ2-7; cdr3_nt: TGTGCCAGCAGTGGACAGGGGGTCAACTACGAGCAGTACTTC; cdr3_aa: CASSGQGVNYEQYF
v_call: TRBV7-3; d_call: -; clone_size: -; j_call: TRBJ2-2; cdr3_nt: TGTGCCAGCGGCGGGGACGAGAACACCGGGGAGCTGTTTTTT; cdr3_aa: CASGGDENTGELFF
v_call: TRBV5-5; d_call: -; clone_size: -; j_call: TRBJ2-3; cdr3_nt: TGTGCCAGCAGCTTGAGTTCGTTTGGGGGGAGCACAGATACGCAGTATTTT; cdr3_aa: CASSLSSFGGSTDTQYF
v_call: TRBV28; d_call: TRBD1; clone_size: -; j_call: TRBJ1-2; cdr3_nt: TGTGCCAGCAGTCGTATGGGACAGTTCTATGGCTACACCTTC; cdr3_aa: CASSRMGQFYGYTF
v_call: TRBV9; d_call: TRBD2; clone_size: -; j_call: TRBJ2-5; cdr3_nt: TGTGCCAGCAGCGCTAGCGGGGGGAAAGAGACCCAGTACTTC; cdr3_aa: CASSASGGKETQYF
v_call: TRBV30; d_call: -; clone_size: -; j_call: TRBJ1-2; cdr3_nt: TGTGCCTCCGGCACAGGGCTTTTTTTGTTCCGCTACACCTTC; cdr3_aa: CASGTGLFLFRYTF
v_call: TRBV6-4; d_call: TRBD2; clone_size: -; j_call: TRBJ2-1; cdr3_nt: TGTGCCAGCAGTGACTCCGGCGGGGGGGAATACAATGAGCAGTTCTTC; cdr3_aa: CASSDSGGGEYNEQFF
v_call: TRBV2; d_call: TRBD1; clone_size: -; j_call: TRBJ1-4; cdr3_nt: TGTGCCAGCAGAGTAGGACAGGCAACTAATGAAAAACTGTTTTTT; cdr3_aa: CASRVGQATNEKLFF
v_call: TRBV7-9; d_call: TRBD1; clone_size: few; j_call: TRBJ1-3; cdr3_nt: TGTGCCAGCAGCTTAAACAGGGGCTCTGGAAACACCATATATTTT; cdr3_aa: CASSLNRGSGNTIYF
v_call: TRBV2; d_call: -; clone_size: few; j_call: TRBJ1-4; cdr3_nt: TGTGCCAGCAGTGAGATCTCCGGGACAACCCCGAGCGGTGAAAAACTGTTTTTT; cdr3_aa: CASSEISGTTPSGEKLFF
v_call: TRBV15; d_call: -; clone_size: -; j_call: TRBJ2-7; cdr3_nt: TGTGCCACCAGCAGGGGTGGAGAGGGCTTGGGCGAGCAGTACTTC; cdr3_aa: CATSRGGEGLGEQYF
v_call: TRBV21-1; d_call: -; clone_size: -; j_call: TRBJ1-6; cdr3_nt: TGTGCCAGCAGCAAAGCGCAGGGTATTTGTTCACCCCTCCACTTT; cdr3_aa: CASSKAQGICSPLHF